This T cell receptor (beta chain) was captured by sequencing in a study of radiotherapy plus CTLA-4 blockade in lung cancer (dated by TCRdb to 2017 to 2018). About the full investigation: Among the enrolled patients, approximately 17% had an objective response, and 31% reached disease control.

Turning to this clone: The specificity of this receptor is unknown. No much larger clone exists at a distance of one base, and base qualities are not known.

Summary of the overall study and its limitations: Early dynamic changes in blood T cell clones, together with increased serum interferon-beta after radiation, were reported as the strongest predictors of response. After treatment with radiotherapy and ipilimumab, TCR clones that came from tumors expanded in the peripheral blood.

The library was made by the immunoSEQ multiplex PCR assay. TCRdb mirrors the immuneACCESS table, restricted to in-frame sequences. Some clones are absent from its copies; in checked studies, under half trace to an unresolved V gene, and the reason for the others is unknown. The sample records around 72,000 clones, more than 75% of which are singletons. The top ten clones comprise under 9% of the sample. In this study, focal radiation therapy paired with CTLA-4 blockade (ipilimumab) was tested in patients who had chemo-refractory metastatic non-small-cell lung cancer. Taken from cysteine to phenylalanine, the CDR3 has 16 residues. Only CDR3 DNA remains: 48 bases, in frame from the first base. From the germline V gene (reference sequence), CDR1 is SEHNR and CDR2 is FQNEAQ. Trimming takes 0 bases from V and 2 bases from J, and the germline ends sit 13 bases apart.

Specimen: peripheral blood, collected from a patient treated with radiotherapy plus ipilimumab. The receptor's source is a human donor with non-small cell lung cancer who had a complete response to radiotherapy plus ipilimumab. This sequence uses TRBV7-9 and TRBJ1-2; TRBD1 is perhaps the D gene, given 6 matching bases. The CDR3 in this case is CASSLALGGRNYGYTF. The nucleotides read TGTGCCAGCAGCTTAGCCCTCGGGGGGCGGAACTATGGCTACACCTTC.